This T cell receptor beta chain is drawn from a study of T cell responses to AZD1222 COVID-19 vaccine. Findings of the study overall: Seropositive at baseline were only a handful of AZD1222 recipients. Researchers report vaccine-associated CD4 TCRs spanning spike, with dominance at 160-218 and 743-854. Rises in breadth and depth of Spike-specific TCRs came after two AZD1222 doses.

The CDR3 covers 12 residues. V was pared by 4 bases and J by 14 bases, with 6 bases of the junction left unmatched. Per the germline V gene, CDR1 is KGHDR and CDR2 is SFDVKD. On this clone: The antigen remains unidentified.

TCRdb's table, derived via immunoSEQ multiplex PCR, lists solely in-frame clones and lacks some. Of approximately 42,000 clones detected, about 87% appear once; the ten largest clones hold more than 20%. Sample: peripheral blood, taken 28 days after the second AZD1222 dose. The gene calls are TRBV24-1 and TRBJ2-1, with 8 positions matching TRBD1. The clonotype originates from an adult who received the AZD1222 COVID-19 vaccine. The CDR3 reads CATSDTGGVEFF. As DNA, the CDR3 is TGTGCCACCAGTGACACAGGGGGTGTGGAGTTCTTC.